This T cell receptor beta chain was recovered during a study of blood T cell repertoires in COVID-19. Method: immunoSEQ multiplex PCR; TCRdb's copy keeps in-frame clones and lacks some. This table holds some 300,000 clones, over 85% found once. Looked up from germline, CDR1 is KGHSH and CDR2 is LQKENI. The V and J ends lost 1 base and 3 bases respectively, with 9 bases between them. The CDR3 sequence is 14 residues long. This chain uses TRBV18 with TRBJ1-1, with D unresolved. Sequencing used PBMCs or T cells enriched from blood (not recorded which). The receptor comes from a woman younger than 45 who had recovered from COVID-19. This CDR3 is CASSPRSSDTEAFF. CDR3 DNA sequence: TGTGCCAGCTCACCACGGTCAAGCGACACTGAAGCTTTCTTT.